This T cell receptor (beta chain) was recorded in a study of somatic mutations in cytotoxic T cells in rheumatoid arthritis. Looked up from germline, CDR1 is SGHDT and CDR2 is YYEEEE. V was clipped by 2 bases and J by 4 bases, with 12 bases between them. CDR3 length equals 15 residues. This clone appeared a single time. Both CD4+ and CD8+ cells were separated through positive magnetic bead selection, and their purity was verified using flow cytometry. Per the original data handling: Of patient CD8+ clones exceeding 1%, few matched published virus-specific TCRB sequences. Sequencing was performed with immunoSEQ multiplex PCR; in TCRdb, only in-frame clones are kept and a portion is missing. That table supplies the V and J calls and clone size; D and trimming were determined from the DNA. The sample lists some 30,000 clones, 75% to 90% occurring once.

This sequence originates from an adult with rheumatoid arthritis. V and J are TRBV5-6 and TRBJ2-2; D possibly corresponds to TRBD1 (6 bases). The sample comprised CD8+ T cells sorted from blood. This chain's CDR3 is CASSFGTGITGELFF. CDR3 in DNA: TGTGCCAGCAGCTTTGGTACAGGGATCACCGGGGAGCTGTTTTTT. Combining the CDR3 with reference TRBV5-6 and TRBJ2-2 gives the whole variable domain DAGVTQSPTHLIKTRGQQVTLRCSPKSGHDTVSWYQQALGQGPQFIFQYYEEEERQRGNFPDRFSGHQFPNYSSELNVNALLLGDSALYLCASSFGTGITGELFFGEGSRLTVL.